This TCR beta chain derives from a study of human T cells and chemical hapten exposure. In the study overall: Minor pooled library volume differences mainly drove per-sample TCR yield variation. The study, taken as a whole, reports: All donors were alopecia patients, so their immunity may differ from that of healthy people.

V was clipped by 9 bases and J by 10 bases; unmatched bases: 4. CDR1 is MNHNY and CDR2 is SVGAGI in the germline V gene (reference sequence). The CDR3 runs 10 residues. MiXCR, applied by TCRdb to the RACE reads, yields one record per CDR3 protein. Of approximately 32,000 distinct CDR3 sequences listed, 5.8% are singletons. This clonotype was detected ten times or more. The antigen is unknown. This sample's time point: patch test 3, about 24 weeks after DPC sensitization. Sample treatment: therapeutic diphenylcyclopropenone sensitization with weekly scalp DPC. Unfractionated whole blood served as the source for total RNA extraction.

The material was whole blood, obtained in connection with sensitization to the hapten diphenylcyclopropenone (DPC). The chain is built from TRBV6-6 and TRBJ1-1; 8 bases map to TRBD1. This clonotype was sampled from a man aged 25-45 years with alopecia areata. Some clones in this sample may be carry-over from other donors' samples. The CDR3 region has the DNA TGTGCCAGTTCGACAGGGGTAGCTTTCTTT. Its translation: CASSTGVAFF.